The TCR beta chain described here comes from a study of blood T cell repertoires in COVID-19. On the study more broadly: T cells, B-cell-depleted T cells, or PBMCs supplied cDNA or gDNA.

Patients at the Seattle site were enrolled during active infection and followed longitudinally. Sequencing was performed with immunoSEQ multiplex PCR; in TCRdb, only in-frame clones are kept and a portion is missing. Altogether 100,000 to 150,000 clones are present, around 89% being singletons, with the ten largest covering about 4.1%. Sequenced material: peripheral blood. The receptor comes from a man aged 60 to 75 with COVID-19, enrolled during active disease.

The CDR3 spells CATSDSGGQTYGYTF. The CDR3 nucleotides are TGTGCCACCAGTGACTCCGGGGGACAGACCTATGGCTACACCTTC. V is TRBV24-1 and J is TRBJ1-2; 7 bases line up with TRBD1. The CDR3 consists of 15 residues. In germline, CDR1 is KGHDR, CDR2 SFDVKD. V lost 4 bases to trimming and J lost 4 bases; unmatched junction nucleotides: 8.